Below, one T cell receptor (beta chain) is given with its context. The junction departs from the called germline gene at one end, perhaps through a read error. PCR was performed a second time for roughly 6 to 12 cycles using a sample-barcoded 5' primer and a J-beta primer mix. A template-switch adaptor that had 12 random nucleotides put a tag on each cDNA molecule. TCRdb redid the calling of the 5' RACE reads with MiXCR, one entry per CDR3 protein. The sample carries approximately 2,000,000 distinct CDR3 sequences, roughly 43% recorded once. This sample is part of a study of blood T cells in healthy people across ages. Germline CDR1 is SGHRS and CDR2 is YFSETQ. The CDR3 has 18 residues.

The source material was blood. The sequence was obtained from a human donor in good health. The rearrangement uses TRBV5-1 and TRBJ2-7; D may correspond to TRBD1 or TRBD2 (6 bases each). The CDR3 reads CTSSLESASVGTTYEQYF. CDR3 nucleotides: TGCACCAGCAGCTTGGAATCGGCTAGCGTCGGGACAACCTACGAGCAGTACTTC.